One and the same sample provided the 2 T cell receptor beta chains below, sequenced in a study of CD8 T cells in ankylosing spondylitis. A single record per CDR3 protein comes from TCRdb applying MiXCR to the 5' RACE reads. The table has some 250,000 distinct CDR3 sequences, 20% to 30% seen once. Source material: blood, either unsorted or a sorted T cell fraction (not recorded which). The receptors here all came from a male donor with ankylosing spondylitis or in good health (not recorded which).

V usage is TRBV28 and J usage is TRBJ2-5; no reliable D call. Germline CDR1 MDHEN, CDR2 SYDVKM. The length of the CDR3 is 13 residues. The germline V and J ends were trimmed by 3 bases and 5 bases, with 10 bases remaining between them. The CDR3 DNA reads TGTGCCAGCAGTTTGACGGATGGGGAGACCCAGTACTTC. This gives the protein CASSLTDGETQYF. Full variable domain (remainder filled in from reference TRBV28 and TRBJ2-5): DVKVTQSSRYLVKRTGEKVFLECVQDMDHENMFWYRQDPGLGLRLIYFSYDVKMKEKGDIPEGYSVSREKKERFSLILESASTNQTSMYLCASSLTDGETQYFGPGTRLLVL.

The chain is built from TRBV12-3 or TRBV12-4 and TRBJ2-1, with a weak D call TRBD2 (6 bases). CDR3 size: 15 residues. Trimming removed 8 bases at V and 8 bases at J, with 22 bases between. The CDR3 coding sequence is TGTGCCAGCTGCGGGGACGGCGGGGCGTTCGATGAGCAGTTCTTC. Its translation: CASCGDGGAFDEQFF.